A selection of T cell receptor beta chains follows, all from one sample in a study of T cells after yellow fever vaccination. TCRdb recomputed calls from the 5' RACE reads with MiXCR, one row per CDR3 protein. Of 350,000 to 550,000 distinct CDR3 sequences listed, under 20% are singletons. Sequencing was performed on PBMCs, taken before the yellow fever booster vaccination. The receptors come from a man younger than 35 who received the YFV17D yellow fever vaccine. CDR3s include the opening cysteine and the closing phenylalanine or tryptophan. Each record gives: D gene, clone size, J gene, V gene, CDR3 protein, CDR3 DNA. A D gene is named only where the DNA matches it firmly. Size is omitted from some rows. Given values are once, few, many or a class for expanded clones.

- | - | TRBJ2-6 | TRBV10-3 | CAISEGDAWASSGANVLTF | TGTGCCATCAGTGAGGGAGACGCCTGGGCGAGTTCGGGGGCCAACGTCCTGACTTTC
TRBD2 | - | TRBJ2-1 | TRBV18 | CASSSGVAGYNEQFF | TGTGCCAGCTCCTCCGGGGTAGCGGGCTACAATGAGCAGTTCTTC
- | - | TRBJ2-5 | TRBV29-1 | CSVSFVGETQYF | TGCAGCGTTTCCTTCGTGGGGGAGACCCAGTACTTC
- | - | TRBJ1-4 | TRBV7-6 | CASSLTGGTEKLFF | TGTGCCAGCAGTTTAACGGGGGGAACCGAAAAACTGTTTTTT
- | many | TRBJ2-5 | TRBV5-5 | CASSLTTVQETQYF | TGTGCCAGCAGCTTGACGACAGTTCAAGAGACCCAGTACTTC
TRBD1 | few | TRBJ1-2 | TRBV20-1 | CSARGTGGINYGYTF | TGCAGTGCTCGCGGGACAGGGGGCATTAACTATGGCTACACCTTC
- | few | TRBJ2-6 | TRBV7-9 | CASTAPQSHVLTF | TGTGCCAGCACCGCCCCTCAGAGCCACGTCCTGACTTTC
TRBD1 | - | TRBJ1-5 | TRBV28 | CASSHPGQEYSNQPQHF | TGTGCCAGCAGTCATCCGGGACAGGAGTATAGCAATCAGCCCCAGCATTTT
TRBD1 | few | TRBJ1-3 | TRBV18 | CASSPSSGGGSGNTIYF | TGTGCCAGCTCACCATCTTCAGGGGGAGGCTCTGGAAACACCATATATTTT
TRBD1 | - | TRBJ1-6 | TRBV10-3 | CAISDWDSGSPLHF | TGTGCCATCAGTGATTGGGACAGCGGATCACCCCTCCACTTT
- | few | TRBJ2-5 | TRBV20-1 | CSAVPRETQYF | TGCAGTGCAGTCCCCAGAGAGACCCAGTACTTC
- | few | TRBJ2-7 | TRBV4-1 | CASSQASSYEQYF | TGCGCCAGCAGCCAAGCAAGCTCCTACGAGCAGTACTTC
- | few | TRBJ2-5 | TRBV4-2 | CASSQQGFGETQYF | TGTGCCAGCAGCCAACAGGGGTTTGGAGAGACCCAGTACTTC
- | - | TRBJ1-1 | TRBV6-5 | CASSYPGLGEAFF | TGTGCCAGCAGTTACCCAGGGTTGGGTGAAGCTTTCTTT
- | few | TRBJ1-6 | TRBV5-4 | CASNTAQGSPLHF | TGTGCCAGCAACACGGCCCAGGGATCACCCCTCCACTTT